This T cell receptor beta chain was identified in a study of Ad26.COV2.S vaccination and SARS-CoV-2 variants. Overall study context: Intramuscular Ad26.COV2.S at 5x10^10 or 1x10^11 viral particles.

Germline loops: CDR1 MNHEY, CDR2 SVGAGI. The V end was cut by 6 bases, the J end by 7 bases, with 11 bases between. The CDR3 extends over 12 amino acids. Findings and limits, study-wide: After vaccination, substantial breadth of spike-specific CD8+ and CD4+ responses was reported.

The treatment denotes: roughly 20 received Ad26.COV2.S at low or high dose, single or two shots; about 5 received placebo; per-sample allocation not given. After the first vaccine or placebo injection, samples were drawn on day 63. This vaccine is an Ad26 vector that expresses the Wuhan-strain SARS-CoV-2 spike. To note about this clone: The antigen is not known.

Sequencing was performed with immunoSEQ multiplex PCR; in TCRdb, only in-frame clones are kept and a portion is missing. The data show about 440,000 clones, with roughly 88% seen just once and 4.3% held by the top ten. The material was peripheral blood, obtained in a trial of Ad26.COV2.S vaccine versus placebo. The chain employs TRBV6-5 and TRBJ2-3, with D possibly matching TRBD1 (6 bases). The TCR sequence derives from a person between 18 and 65 years old who received the Ad26.COV2.S COVID-19 vaccine or a placebo. This CDR3 reads CASSETGHTQYF. CDR3 sequence (DNA): TGTGCCAGCAGCGAGACAGGCCATACGCAGTATTTT.